Listed here are 20 T cell receptor beta chains from one sample, sequenced in a study of cytomegalovirus exposure and HLA in healthy donors. Primers included in the PCR were 60 Vbeta and 13 Jbeta primers. Clones were read by immunoSEQ multiplex PCR, and TCRdb kept only the in-frame ones, dropping some. This sample has approximately 220,000 clones, with 70% to 80% found just once. The specimen sequenced was PBMCs. Receptors originate from a girl aged 2 to 9 in good health and CMV-seronegative.

The chain joins TRBV10-3 to TRBJ2-5; 8 bases align to TRBD2. The junction had 13 bases not matched to a gene; V was cut back by 3 bases and J by 4 bases. Germline V gene lookup returns CDR1 ENHRY and CDR2 SYGVKD. The CDR3 is made up of 17 amino acids. CDR3 coding DNA: TGTGCCATCAGTGACTCCCCAGCGGGAGACGAGGTAGAGACCCAGTACTTC. It translates to CAISDSPAGDEVETQYF.

The rearrangement uses TRBV5-4 and TRBJ2-5, with TRBD2 matching 13 bases. CDR3 length: 16 residues. The trim removed 3 bases at V and 5 bases at J, leaving 7 bases unmatched. Germline lookup yields CDR1 SGHNT and CDR2 YYREEE (reference sequence). DNA of the CDR3: TGTGCCAGCAGCTCCGGACTAGCGGGAGTCTCGGAGACCCAGTACTTC. As protein: CASSSGLAGVSETQYF. The full variable domain, in which reference TRBV5-4 and TRBJ2-5 provide the parts outside the CDR3, is ETGVTQSPTHLIKTRGQQVTLRCSSQSGHNTVSWYQQALGQGPQFIFQYYREEENGRGNFPPRFSGLQFPNYSSELNVNALELDDSALYLCASSSGLAGVSETQYFGPGTRLLVL.

J is TRBJ2-2 and V is TRBV19, with TRBD1 identical over 9 bases. The CDR3 spans 15 residues. The germline gives CDR1 LNHDA, CDR2 SQIVND (reference sequence). The J segment lost 5 bases and the V segment lost 10 bases, leaving 11 bases of the junction unmatched. Here the CDR3 DNA reads TGTGCCACCAACGTACCGGGACAGGGTACCGGGGAGCTGTTTTTT. Its protein is CATNVPGQGTGELFF.

This clone occurred a few times. This sequence joins TRBV27 and TRBJ2-4; no clear D gene. V shed 8 bases and J shed 5 bases, with 10 bases lying between them. The CDR3 is 12 residues long. From germline, CDR1 is MNHEY and CDR2 SMNVEV (reference sequence). The CDR3 loop is CASQASENIQYF. CDR3 nucleotide sequence: TGTGCCAGCCAAGCGTCAGAAAACATTCAGTACTTC.

The genes are TRBV11-2 and TRBJ1-6; the D gene is possibly TRBD1 (5 bases). Germline CDR1 is SGHAT and CDR2 is FQNNGV. V lost 6 bases and J lost 13, with 13 bases in between. The CDR3 has 12 amino acids. This CDR3 is CASRGVQEPLHF. CDR3 DNA sequence: TGTGCCAGCAGAGGGGTGCAGGAGCCCCTCCACTTT.

The rearrangement links TRBV11-3 to TRBJ2-1; D is undetermined. Germline V gene lookup returns CDR1 SGHNT and CDR2 YENEEA. CDR3 length: 13 amino acids. The ends were cut back, 2 bases at V and 6 bases at J, with 8 bases in the middle. In DNA, the CDR3 is TGTGCCAGCAGCTTACGGGTGTCCAATGAGCAGTTCTTC. This encodes CASSLRVSNEQFF.

The rearrangement joins TRBV11-2 to TRBJ2-1; 7 nucleotides agree with TRBD2. V was pared by 5 bases and J by 7 bases, with 11 bases of the junction left unmatched. Germline V CDR1 and CDR2: SGHAT, FQNNGV. This CDR3 has 15 amino acids. The CDR3 sequence is CASSPRAGRENEQFF. The CDR3 nucleotides are TGTGCCAGCAGCCCTCGGGCAGGGAGGGAGAATGAGCAGTTCTTC.

This chain links TRBV5-5 with TRBJ2-2; 8 bases agree with TRBD2. Germline loops: CDR1 SGHKS, CDR2 YYEKEE (reference sequence). The CDR3 has 15 amino acids. The trim removed 1 base at V and 4 bases at J, leaving 3 bases unmatched. The CDR3 DNA reads TGTGCCAGCAGCTTGAGCGGGGGATCCACCGGGGAGCTGTTTTTT. This translates into CASSLSGGSTGELFF.

The CDR3 region is CATSRDLGQGLAFF. The CDR3 region has the DNA TGTGCCACCAGCAGAGATCTGGGACAGGGTTTAGCTTTCTTT. The chain couples TRBV15 to TRBJ1-1; 9 bases align to TRBD1. Germline assignment: CDR1 LNHNV and CDR2 YYDKDF (reference sequence). With 0 bases clipped from V and 10 bases from J, the junction kept 6 bases outside the gene matches. The length of the CDR3 is 14 residues.

The genes are TRBV4-2 and TRBJ2-1; 9 bases are shared with TRBD2. Germline assignment: CDR1 LGHNA and CDR2 YNFKEQ. V lost 1 base, J lost 8 bases, and 9 bases stayed unmatched. CDR3 length equals 16 residues. The CDR3, as DNA: TGTGCCAGCAGCCAAGTGGCGGGGGGGCGTCAATATGAGCAGTTCTTC. Encoded protein: CASSQVAGGRQYEQFF.

There are a few counts of this clone. The rearrangement uses TRBV2 and TRBJ2-1; TRBD2 matches at 13 bases. CDR1 and CDR2 from the germline V gene are SNHLY and FYNNEI. Trimming took 5 bases from V and 6 from J; bases not matched to a gene: 4. The CDR3 runs 15 residues. CDR3 sequence reads: CASSRTSGSLNEQFF. The CDR3, as DNA: TGTGCCAGCAGTCGGACTAGCGGGAGTCTCAATGAGCAGTTCTTC.

The V gene is TRBV4-1, the J gene TRBJ1-2; 9 nucleotides line up with TRBD1. CDR1 and CDR2 from the germline V gene are MGHRA and YSYEKL. The length of the CDR3 is 16 residues. Trimming took 3 bases from V and 7 from J; bases not matched to a gene: 12. This CDR3 reads CASSQPLQGARSGYTF. The CDR3 coding sequence is TGCGCCAGCAGCCAGCCTTTACAGGGGGCGCGGTCTGGCTACACCTTC.

This clone was found a few times. This chain uses TRBV6-5 with TRBJ2-5, with TRBD2 identical over 15 bases. The CDR3 totals 16 residues. J was trimmed by 5 bases and V by 0 bases; bases with no gene match: 1. Germline V gives CDR1 MNHEY, CDR2 SVGAGI. CDR3 nucleotide sequence: TGTGCCAGCAGTTACTCCGGGACTAGCGGGGGGGAGACCCAGTACTTC. This translates into CASSYSGTSGGETQYF.

The chain has TRBV14 and TRBJ2-5; TRBD2 aligns across 11 bases. Looked up from germline, CDR1 is SGHDN and CDR2 is FVKESK. The CDR3 has 19 amino acids. J gave up 5 bases and V 1 base, and 15 bases lay outside the gene matches. The CDR3 sequence: CASSQVGLAGPWSMETQYF. For the CDR3, the DNA is TGTGCCAGCAGCCAAGTTGGACTAGCGGGTCCGTGGTCGATGGAGACCCAGTACTTC. Full variable domain (outside the CDR3, taken from reference TRBV14 and TRBJ2-5): EAGVTQFPSHSVIEKGQTVTLRCDPISGHDNLYWYRRVMGKEIKFLLHFVKESKQDESGMPNNRFLAERTGGTYSTLKVQPAELEDSGVYFCASSQVGLAGPWSMETQYFGPGTRLLVL.

V is TRBV19 and J is TRBJ2-3, with 9 positions matching TRBD2. V lost 4 bases and J lost 0; bases outside the gene matches: 5. This CDR3 region has 16 residues. Germline CDR1 is LNHDA and CDR2 is SQIVND (reference sequence). The CDR3 spells CASSTGLAFSTDTQYF. Written as DNA, the CDR3 is TGTGCCAGTAGTACCGGACTAGCGTTTAGCACAGATACGCAGTATTTT.

The V gene is TRBV30, the J gene TRBJ2-1, with TRBD1 identical over 8 bases. The CDR3 totals 14 residues. Looked up from germline, CDR1 is GTSNPN and CDR2 is SVGIG (reference sequence). The junction had 5 bases not matched to a gene; V was cut back by 3 bases and J by 4 bases. The CDR3 protein is CAWRATGGYNEQFF. The CDR3 region has the DNA TGTGCCTGGAGGGCAACAGGGGGATACAATGAGCAGTTCTTC.

A word on this clone: Compared with germline, one end of the junction differs, possibly owing to a read error. In DNA, the CDR3 is TGCGCCAGCAGTTTGGGACAGGGCTATCAAGAGACCCAGTACTTC. This gives the protein CASSLGQGYQETQYF. The rearrangement uses TRBV5-1 and TRBJ2-5; TRBD1 agrees at 9 bases. CDR1 and CDR2 from the germline V gene are SGHRS and YFSETQ. The CDR3 loop spans 15 amino acids.

The chain couples TRBV19 to TRBJ1-2, with TRBD1 matching 7 bases. Germline-derived CDR1 and CDR2 are LNHDA and SQIVND (reference sequence). Germline trimming cut 5 bases from V and 8 bases from J; bases unmatched to any gene: 8. The CDR3 is made up of 13 amino acids. The CDR3: CASSVDRDWGYTF. Written as DNA, the CDR3 is TGTGCCAGTAGTGTCGACAGGGACTGGGGCTACACCTTC. The whole variable domain, remainder taken from reference TRBV19 and TRBJ1-2, is DGGITQSPKYLFRKEGQNVTLSCEQNLNHDAMYWYRQDPGQGLRLIYYSQIVNDFQKGDIAEGYSVSREKKESFPLTVTSAQKNPTAFYLCASSVDRDWGYTFGSGTRLTVV.

The genes are TRBV28 and TRBJ2-5; 9 nucleotides agree with TRBD2. The CDR3 spans 15 residues. Germline V gene lookup returns CDR1 MDHEN and CDR2 SYDVKM. Trimming at V came to 4 bases and at J to 4 bases, leaving 7 bases not matched to a gene. Here the CDR3 reads CASSSLAGALETQYF. The DNA for the CDR3 is TGTGCCAGCAGTTCTTTAGCGGGAGCCCTAGAGACCCAGTACTTC.

Here the CDR3 reads CASSLDPDSNYGYTF. For the CDR3, the DNA is TGCGCCAGCAGCTTGGATCCGGACAGCAACTATGGCTACACCTTC. The V gene is TRBV5-1, the J gene TRBJ1-2, with D maybe TRBD1 (6 bases). The V end lost 0 bases, the J end lost 2 bases, and 11 bases lay between the germline ends. CDR1 is SGHRS, CDR2 YFSETQ, per germline. This CDR3 comprises 15 residues.